There are a few counts of the clone carrying this T cell receptor (beta chain). Antigen specificity is unknown. This sample was taken from a study of beta chain features in type 1 diabetes. Blood was drawn once from each donor into heparinised tubes. The draws averaged about 110 mL. Cell sorting via CD45RO/CCR7/CD25/CD127/CD95/CD27 was performed to obtain CD4+ naive, central memory, regulatory and stem cell-like memory cells. Study-wide results and caveats: Unsettled here was the matter of whether HLA type influences TCRB rearrangement. The naive, central memory and Treg TCRB repertoires of patients appeared to be more similar to one another than those of healthy donors.

Investigators reverse transcribed all isolated RNA, so they sequenced expressed TCRB transcripts. Measured with immunoSEQ multiplex PCR; TCRdb has only the in-frame clones, and not every one. Among roughly 400,000 clones listed, approximately 15% were seen once. The specimen was naive CD4+ T cells from blood. This receptor was obtained from a man aged 25 to 45 in good health.

This chain's CDR3 is CASSQATTGTYEQYF. DNA of the CDR3: TGCGCCAGCAGCCAAGCCACGACAGGGACCTACGAGCAGTACTTC. The J gene is TRBJ2-7, the V gene TRBV4-1, with 7 bases fitting TRBD1. Trimming removed 1 base from V and 2 bases from J; junction bases left unmatched: 5. CDR1 is MGHRA and CDR2 is YSYEKL in the germline V gene. The CDR3 totals 15 residues.